The clone carrying this T cell receptor beta chain has just a few counts. Its antigen is unidentified. This entry is derived from a study of T cell responses to AZD1222 COVID-19 vaccine. There are 18 residues in the CDR3. Germline V lookup: CDR1 SGHVS, CDR2 FQNEAQ. V was pared by 0 bases and J by 5 bases, with 6 bases of the junction left unmatched. Profiled with immunoSEQ multiplex PCR; TCRdb holds only in-frame clones, not every one. The sample holds over 65,000 clones; about 72% are singletons and the top ten take under 25%. Overall study findings and caveats: Targets within unmutated variant regions were reportedly found for nearly half of spike-specific TCRs. Clonal diversity may have been underestimated, and the donors were mostly white British, with more females than males. Vaccine-related CD4 TCRs covered spike, predominating at 160-218 and 743-854.

The clonotype was recovered from an adult in good health. The chain carries TRBV7-8 and TRBJ2-3; 15 nucleotides line up with TRBD2. The sample in question was peripheral blood, obtained on day 0 of AZD1222 vaccination. Here the CDR3 reads CASSLAPGGLAGGDTQYF. The CDR3 nucleotides read TGTGCCAGCAGCTTAGCGCCGGGGGGACTAGCGGGAGGAGATACGCAGTATTTT.